This T cell receptor (beta chain) was recovered during a study of CD8 T cells in Susac syndrome. With random hexamers, reverse transcription was performed on 0.5 to 1 ug of RNA. Each CDR3 protein gets one entry after TCRdb re-called the immunoSEQ multiplex PCR reads with MiXCR. This repertoire shows hundreds of thousands of distinct CDR3 sequences, around 85% found once; its top ten account for 0.09% to 0.15%. FACS was used to enrich TEMRA cells, whereas the CD8+ and CD4+ T cells were obtained by negative isolation. The CDR3 runs 13 residues. Trimming removed 6 bases from V and 1 base from J, with 10 bases in between.

This sequence joins TRBV12-3 or TRBV12-4 and TRBJ2-7; D call uncertain. This TCR was recovered from a human donor with multiple sclerosis. Input material: CD8+ T cells from PBMCs. CDR3 region: CASRAQESYEQYF. CDR3 coding DNA: TGTGCCAGCAGAGCGCAGGAGTCCTACGAGCAGTACTTC.